This entry lists 11 T cell receptor beta chains sequenced from one sample in a study of molecular identifiers for immune sequencing clone quantification (dated by TCRdb to 2016 to 2019). Library generation was performed with PCR. Sequencing was performed on an Illumina HiSeq 4000. TCRdb passed the public sequencing reads through fastp at Q25 and MiXCR, retaining productive beta sequences. CDR3 protein sequences are deduplicated, and each keeps its most common genes and DNA. This sample holds about half a million distinct CDR3 sequences; 20% to 25% were observed only once. The top ten clones comprise roughly 0.81% of the sample. Sequenced input: naive CD8+ T cells from blood, with Jurkat cell RNA spiked in. The cell subset or site label here, explained by the study, means: FACS-sorted CD8+CD4-CCR7+CD45RA+ naive T cells. The receptors originated from a human donor in good health. Some libraries in this study had Jurkat cell RNA spiked in.

V usage is TRBV30 and J usage is TRBJ2-5; D is unresolved. The CDR3 runs 12 residues. The V gene's germline CDR1 is GTSNPN and CDR2 SVGIG (reference sequence). The ends were cut back, 3 bases at V and 4 bases at J, with 9 bases in the middle. This CDR3 is CAWRGPLETQYF. The CDR3 region has the DNA TGTGCCTGGAGGGGCCCCTTAGAGACCCAGTACTTC.

This clonotype was seen only a few times. CDR3 nucleotide sequence: TGCGCCAGCAGCCCGACTAGCGGGGGGGCCTCCTACAATGAGCAGTTCTTC. This translates into CASSPTSGGASYNEQFF. V and J are TRBV5-1 and TRBJ2-1; 14 bases fit TRBD2. Germline assignment: CDR1 SGHRS and CDR2 YFSETQ. There are 17 residues in the CDR3. The ends lost 4 bases at V and 0 bases at J; junction bases unmatched: 3. The full variable domain, rest sourced from reference TRBV5-1 and TRBJ2-1, is KAGVTQTPRYLIKTRGQQVTLSCSPISGHRSVSWYQQTPGQGLQFLFEYFSETQRNKGNFPGRFSGRQFSNSRSEMNVSTLELGDSALYLCASSPTSGGASYNEQFFGPGTRLTVL.

This clonotype was found once. The rearrangement links TRBV7-9 to TRBJ2-7; the D gene is possibly TRBD1 (5 bases). V lost 5 bases to trimming and J lost 13 bases, with 9 bases between them. Germline CDR1 SEHNR, CDR2 FQNEAQ (reference sequence). The CDR3 loop spans 9 amino acids. This CDR3 reads CASSLTAYF. In DNA form, the CDR3 reads TGTGCCAGCAGCCTGACAGCATACTTC.

This clonotype was counted a few times. The J gene is TRBJ2-7, the V gene TRBV7-9; D tentatively fits TRBD1 or TRBD2 (5 bases each). Trimming removed 1 base from V and 6 bases from J, with 10 bases in between. The CDR3 has 13 residues. Germline V gene sequence: CDR1 SEHNR, CDR2 FQNEAQ (reference sequence). The CDR3 protein is CASSLGGTAEQYF. The CDR3 region has the DNA TGTGCCAGCAGCTTAGGTGGGACGGCCGAGCAGTACTTC.

In its sample, this clonotype was seen many times. The V call is TRBV29-1, the J call TRBJ2-7; D is perhaps TRBD1 (7 bases). Per germline, CDR1 SQVTM and CDR2 ANQGSEA. Trimming cost V 4 bases and J 4 bases, with 20 bases left between them. The CDR3 has 15 amino acids. CDR3 loop: CSVGLWRGRGYEQYF. CDR3 DNA sequence: TGCAGCGTTGGTCTTTGGAGGGGGCGCGGGTACGAGCAGTACTTC.

The V gene is TRBV7-8, the J gene TRBJ2-1, with 7 bases fitting TRBD1. Germline lookup yields CDR1 SGHVS and CDR2 FQNEAQ. J lost 4 bases, V lost 8 bases, and 8 bases had no gene match. The CDR3 covers 14 residues. CDR3 bases: TGTGCCAGCGGAGCCGGGACAGATTACAATGAGCAGTTCTTC. Its protein product is CASGAGTDYNEQFF.

A few counts support this clonotype. This chain joins TRBV12-5 and TRBJ2-1, with a weak D call TRBD2 (7 bases). Per germline, CDR1 LGHNT and CDR2 FRNRAP. The V and J ends lost 3 bases and 15 bases respectively, with 27 bases between them. This CDR3 region has 16 residues. CDR3 sequence (DNA): TGTGCTAGTGGTTTCGACCCAAAAGGGAGGGGGGCTAATAGGTTCTTC. This translates into CASGFDPKGRGANRFF.

This clonotype was counted at least ten times. The gene calls are TRBV15 and TRBJ1-5, with 7 bases aligning to TRBD1. V was clipped by 6 bases and J by 7 bases; unmatched bases: 9. This CDR3 is built from 14 residues. Germline lookup yields CDR1 LNHNV and CDR2 YYDKDF (reference sequence). CDR3 region: CATRGTGVAQPQHF. The CDR3, as DNA: TGTGCCACCAGGGGCACAGGGGTTGCCCAGCCCCAGCATTTT.

This chain uses TRBV7-6 with TRBJ2-5, with TRBD2 matching 10 bases. From germline, CDR1 is SGHVS and CDR2 FNYEAQ. The CDR3 runs 16 residues. With 1 base clipped from V and 3 bases from J, the junction kept 5 bases outside the gene matches. The CDR3 loop reads CASSLVSSGGKETQYF. The CDR3 DNA follows: TGTGCCAGCAGCTTAGTATCTAGCGGGGGTAAAGAGACCCAGTACTTC.

This clonotype was recorded a few times. Here the CDR3 reads CASSQGLAEPADEEQYF. The CDR3, as DNA: TGTGCCAGCAGCCAGGGACTAGCGGAGCCTGCCGATGAGGAGCAGTACTTC. The chain recombines TRBV5-6 with TRBJ2-7, with 11 bases identical to TRBD2. V trimming: 4 bases; J trimming: 7 bases; junction bases outside the gene matches: 16. CDR3 length equals 17 residues. Germline values: CDR1 SGHDT, CDR2 YYEEEE.

This clonotype was detected ten times or more. The gene calls are TRBV4-1 and TRBJ2-3; 7 nucleotides match TRBD2. V gave up 0 bases and J gave up 0 bases; unmatched junction bases: 9. Germline CDR1 is MGHRA and CDR2 is YSYEKL. The CDR3 consists of 18 residues. CDR3 DNA sequence: TGCGCCAGCAGCCAAGATTCCGCTAGCGGATACAGCACAGATACGCAGTATTTT. It is translated as CASSQDSASGYSTDTQYF.